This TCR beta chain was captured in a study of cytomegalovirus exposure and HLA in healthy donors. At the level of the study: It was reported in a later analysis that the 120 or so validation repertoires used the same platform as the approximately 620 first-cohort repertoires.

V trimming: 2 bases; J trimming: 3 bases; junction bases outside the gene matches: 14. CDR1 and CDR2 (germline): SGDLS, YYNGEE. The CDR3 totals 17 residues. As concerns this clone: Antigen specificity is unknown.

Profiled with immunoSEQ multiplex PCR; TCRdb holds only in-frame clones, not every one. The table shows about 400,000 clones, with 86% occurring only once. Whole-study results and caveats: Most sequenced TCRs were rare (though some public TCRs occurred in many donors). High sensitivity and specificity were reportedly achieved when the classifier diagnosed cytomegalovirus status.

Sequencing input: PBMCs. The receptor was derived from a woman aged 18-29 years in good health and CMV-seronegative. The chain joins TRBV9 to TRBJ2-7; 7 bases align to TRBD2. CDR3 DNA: TGTGCCAGCAGCGTCGGGGGTGGGGTAGCGGGCGACTACGAGCAGTACTTC. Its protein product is CASSVGGGVAGDYEQYF. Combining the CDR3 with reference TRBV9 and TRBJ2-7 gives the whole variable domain DSGVTQTPKHLITATGQRVTLRCSPRSGDLSVYWYQQSLDQGLQFLIQYYNGEERAKGNILERFSAQQFPDLHSELNLSSLELGDSALYFCASSVGGGVAGDYEQYFGPGTRLTVT.